The clone carrying this T cell receptor (beta chain) was detected only a few times. Its antigen is still unknown. Molecular-barcoded quantitative 5'-RACE produced these TCR beta libraries. In TCRdb, the 5' RACE reads were re-called with MiXCR into one record per CDR3 protein. The top ten clones hold less than 15% of a sample with 300,000 to 400,000 distinct CDR3 sequences, roughly 20% of them seen once. This CDR3 is 17 amino acids long. The V gene lost 7 bases and the J gene lost 0 bases, with 18 bases spanning the gap. This sample was taken from a study of CD8 T cells in ankylosing spondylitis. Overall study findings and caveats: In the blood and synovial fluid of reactive arthritis, some motif variants had been previously reported. Blood of patients with ankylosing spondylitis appeared to be characterized by a TCR beta motif of 8 or 9 highly homologous variants.

This clonotype was obtained from a male donor with ankylosing spondylitis or in good health (not recorded which). Source material: blood, either unsorted or a sorted T cell fraction (not recorded which). The V and J genes are TRBV12-3 or TRBV12-4 and TRBJ2-2, with D possibly being TRBD1 (6 bases). The CDR3 DNA follows: TGTGCCAGCACCCTACTATGGACAGTCGCGAACACCGGGGAGCTGTTTTTT. Its translation is CASTLLWTVANTGELFF.